The clone carrying this T cell receptor (beta chain) was detected ten times or more. Its target is unknown. Time point defined: newly diagnosed GD, antithyroid drugs for less than 3 months. Making the TCR library involved RNA that had been extracted from PBMCs. These data come from a study of regulatory T cells in long-lasting Graves disease. Study-level background: Newly diagnosed Graves' patients had under 3 months of antithyroid drugs. Study-wide results and limits: Persistent disease was characterized by preferential usage of TRBV28, TRBJ1-2 and TRBJ2-5.

To make TCR beta libraries, researchers used iRepertoire HTBI primers and Arm-PCR of CDR3 regions. TCRdb processed the multiplex PCR reads anew with MiXCR; each CDR3 protein has one entry. Counted here are roughly 360,000 distinct CDR3 sequences, about 11% occurring once; the ten biggest clones make up 15% to 20%. The CDR3 is 12 residues long. The germline CDR1 and CDR2 sequences are SGHTA and FQGNSA. The V end lost 5 bases, the J end lost 9 bases, and 11 bases lay between the germline ends. This sample was also put to use in a study of T cells in Graves' hyperthyroidism and ophthalmopathy.

This rearrangement joins TRBV7-2 to TRBJ1-3, with a weak D call TRBD1 (5 bases). The TCR sequence derives from a woman aged 18-30 years with Graves disease. Here the sequenced sample was peripheral blood mononuclear cells (PBMCs), taken at new diagnosis, from a patient treated with antithyroid drugs. The CDR3 sequence is CASSPDQGTIYF. Written as DNA, the CDR3 is TGTGCCAGCAGCCCAGACCAGGGCACCATATATTTT.